There are a few counts of the clone carrying this T cell receptor beta chain. Its antigen is unknown. One base away lies a much larger clone, so this may be a sequencing read error. The study used a library that attached unique molecular identifiers to individual cDNA molecules. One entry per CDR3 protein, called by TCRdb with MiXCR from the RACE reads. The top ten clones hold under 2% of a sample with about 46,000 distinct CDR3 sequences, 4.3% of them seen once. Time point denoted: healthy volunteer bleed at 2 weeks. Unfractionated whole blood was the source from which total RNA was extracted. The data belong to a study of human T cells and chemical hapten exposure. Across the study: The variation in per-sample TCR yields arose mainly from small differences in pooled library volumes. Regarding the study as a whole: No shift was seen in TCRs above 1 in 1000 frequency with DPC sensitization.

Germline values: CDR1 MNHEY, CDR2 SVGEGT. Trimming left V 6 bases short and J 7 bases short, with 10 bases between. The CDR3 sequence is 12 residues long. The V gene is TRBV6-2 or TRBV6-3, the J gene TRBJ2-1; D is ambiguous. The specimen was whole blood. The sequence derives from a female donor in good health. Some clones in this sample may be carry-over from other donors' samples. CDR3 coding DNA: TGTGCCAGCAGCTCGCGTTGGAATGAGCAGTTCTTC. It translates to CASSSRWNEQFF.